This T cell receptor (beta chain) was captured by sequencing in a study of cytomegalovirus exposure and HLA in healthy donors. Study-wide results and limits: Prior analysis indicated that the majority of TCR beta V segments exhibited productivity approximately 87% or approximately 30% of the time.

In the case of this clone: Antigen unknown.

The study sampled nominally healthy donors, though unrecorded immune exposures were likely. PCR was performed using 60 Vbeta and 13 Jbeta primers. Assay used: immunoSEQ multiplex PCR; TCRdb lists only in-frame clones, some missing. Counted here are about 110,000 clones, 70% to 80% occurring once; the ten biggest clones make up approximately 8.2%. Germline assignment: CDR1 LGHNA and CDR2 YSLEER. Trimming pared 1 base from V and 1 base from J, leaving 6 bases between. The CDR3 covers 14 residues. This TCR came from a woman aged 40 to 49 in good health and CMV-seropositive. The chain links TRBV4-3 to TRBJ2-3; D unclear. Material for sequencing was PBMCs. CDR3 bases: TGCGCCAGCAGCCAAGGACACGGCACAGATACGCAGTATTTT. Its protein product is CASSQGHGTDTQYF.